These T cell receptor beta chains were read from a single sample in a study of cytotoxic CD8 clonotypes in ibrutinib-treated CLL. Measured with immunoSEQ multiplex PCR; TCRdb has only the in-frame clones, and not every one. This sample has about 45,000 clones, with about 70% found just once. The sequencing here drew on PBMCs, taken after 12 months of ibrutinib treatment. These TCRs come from a human donor with chronic lymphocytic leukemia. CDR3s include the opening cysteine and the closing phenylalanine or tryptophan. The order of the fields is J gene, V gene, clone size, D gene, CDR3 DNA, CDR3 protein. The D gene is left open where the match is weak. Expanded clones get a size class; other rows say once, few or many, or leave the size out.

J gene: TRBJ2-3
V gene: TRBV7-3
clone size: -
D gene: -
CDR3 DNA: TGTGCCAGCAGCCCGACCCCCAGCGGGTACGCAGATACGCAGTATTTT
CDR3 protein: CASSPTPSGYADTQYF

J gene: TRBJ1-1
V gene: TRBV11-2
clone size: -
D gene: -
CDR3 DNA: TGTGCCAGCAGCTTAGACTCCTCGAGATCCGGGGAGAAGAAAGCTTTCTTT
CDR3 protein: CASSLDSSRSGEKKAFF

J gene: TRBJ2-2
V gene: TRBV6-6
clone size: -
D gene: -
CDR3 DNA: TGTGCCAGCAGGATTACGGGGTCCGGGGAGCTGTTTTTT
CDR3 protein: CASRITGSGELFF

J gene: TRBJ1-1
V gene: TRBV20-1
clone size: -
D gene: -
CDR3 DNA: TGCAGTCCCGCGCGAAACACTGAAGCTTTCTTT
CDR3 protein: CSPARNTEAFF

J gene: TRBJ2-7
V gene: TRBV29-1
clone size: -
D gene: TRBD1
CDR3 DNA: TGCAGCGTTTCGGACAGGGGATACGAGCAGTACTTC
CDR3 protein: CSVSDRGYEQYF

J gene: TRBJ1-4
V gene: TRBV7-9
clone size: few
D gene: -
CDR3 DNA: TGTGCCAGCACCCAACTTTTCCAGGGGAGGACAACTAATGAAAAACTGTTTTTT
CDR3 protein: CASTQLFQGRTTNEKLFF

J gene: TRBJ1-5
V gene: TRBV15
clone size: few
D gene: -
CDR3 DNA: TGTGCCACCAGCAGAGATCTGGTTGAGAATAGCAATCAGCCCCAGCATTTT
CDR3 protein: CATSRDLVENSNQPQHF

J gene: TRBJ1-4
V gene: TRBV5-6
clone size: few
D gene: TRBD1
CDR3 DNA: TGTGCCAGCAGCACAGACAGGGGACGGAGTGAAAAACTGTTTTTT
CDR3 protein: CASSTDRGRSEKLFF

J gene: TRBJ1-6
V gene: TRBV11-2
clone size: once
D gene: -
CDR3 DNA: TGTGCCAGCAGCTTAGGATATTCACCCCTCCACTTT
CDR3 protein: CASSLGYSPLHF

J gene: TRBJ2-4
V gene: TRBV28
clone size: -
D gene: -
CDR3 DNA: TGTGCCAGCAGTTTGGAACCGAACATTCAGTACTTC
CDR3 protein: CASSLEPNIQYF

J gene: TRBJ1-1
V gene: TRBV19
clone size: few
D gene: -
CDR3 DNA: TGTGCCAGTAGTATAGGGGACCCGAACACTGAAGCTTTCTTT
CDR3 protein: CASSIGDPNTEAFF

J gene: TRBJ2-5
V gene: TRBV7-7
clone size: once
D gene: -
CDR3 DNA: TGTGCTAGCAGCCGTTTGGGGGGAACGAGTGAGACCCAGTACTTC
CDR3 protein: CASSRLGGTSETQYF

J gene: TRBJ1-5
V gene: TRBV19
clone size: -
D gene: -
CDR3 DNA: TGTGCCAGTAGTTCGCGTATAGGGGACATCGTTAGCAATCAGCCCCAGCATTTT
CDR3 protein: CASSSRIGDIVSNQPQHF

J gene: TRBJ1-2
V gene: TRBV25-1
clone size: few
D gene: -
CDR3 DNA: TGTGCCAGCAGCTACGGACCCTCCTATGGCTACACCTTC
CDR3 protein: CASSYGPSYGYTF

J gene: TRBJ2-7
V gene: TRBV7-2
clone size: -
D gene: TRBD2
CDR3 DNA: TGTGCCAGCAGCTGGTTAGCGGGGGGGCAGGACGAGCAGTACTTC
CDR3 protein: CASSWLAGGQDEQYF

J gene: TRBJ2-7
V gene: TRBV5-1
clone size: few
D gene: TRBD1
CDR3 DNA: TGCGCCAGCAGCGAAGGACAGGTGGGCTCTTACGAGCAGTACTTC
CDR3 protein: CASSEGQVGSYEQYF

J gene: TRBJ2-6
V gene: TRBV28
clone size: -
D gene: TRBD1
CDR3 DNA: TGTGCCAGTCGGGACAGGTTCTCTGGGGCCAACGTCCTGACTTTC
CDR3 protein: CASRDRFSGANVLTF

J gene: TRBJ1-2
V gene: TRBV2
clone size: -
D gene: TRBD1
CDR3 DNA: TGTGCCAGCAGTGTAACAGGGGGCTACGTTTATGGCTACACCTTC
CDR3 protein: CASSVTGGYVYGYTF

J gene: TRBJ2-7
V gene: TRBV28
clone size: -
D gene: TRBD1
CDR3 DNA: TGTGCCAGCAAGGACAGGGCTGTCGAGCAGTACTTC
CDR3 protein: CASKDRAVEQYF

J gene: TRBJ2-7
V gene: TRBV5-1
clone size: -
D gene: -
CDR3 DNA: TGCGCCAGCAGCTTGCAATCAGGGGTCGGCTACGAGCAGTACTTC
CDR3 protein: CASSLQSGVGYEQYF

J gene: TRBJ2-7
V gene: TRBV6-6
clone size: -
D gene: -
CDR3 DNA: TGTGCCAGCACCTCTATGGCGGCCTACGAGCAGTACTTC
CDR3 protein: CASTSMAAYEQYF

J gene: TRBJ2-7
V gene: TRBV11-2
clone size: -
D gene: -
CDR3 DNA: TGTGCCAGCAGCTTAGGAGTGAGGGCGAGGTACGAGCAGTACTTC
CDR3 protein: CASSLGVRARYEQYF

J gene: TRBJ2-7
V gene: TRBV14
clone size: few
D gene: TRBD1
CDR3 DNA: TGTGCCAGCAGCCAAGGGACAGGCGGCGAGCAGTACTTC
CDR3 protein: CASSQGTGGEQYF

J gene: TRBJ2-5
V gene: TRBV7-2
clone size: once
D gene: -
CDR3 DNA: TGTGCCAGCAGCCCGTTTGTAGCGACCAAAGAGACCCAGTACTTC
CDR3 protein: CASSPFVATKETQYF

J gene: TRBJ2-1
V gene: TRBV6-1
clone size: -
D gene: -
CDR3 DNA: TGTGCCAGCAATGGACAGCCCCGCAATGAGCAGTTCTTC
CDR3 protein: CASNGQPRNEQFF

J gene: TRBJ1-1
V gene: TRBV9
clone size: -
D gene: -
CDR3 DNA: TGTGCCAGCAGCGCCGGATCCAGACGGAGCGCTTTCTTT
CDR3 protein: CASSAGSRRSAFF

J gene: TRBJ2-1
V gene: TRBV15
clone size: -
D gene: TRBD2
CDR3 DNA: TGTGCCACCAGCAGAGAAGGGGGGGCGGGAGGCGATGAGCAGTTCTTC
CDR3 protein: CATSREGGAGGDEQFF

J gene: TRBJ2-5
V gene: TRBV7-8
clone size: -
D gene: TRBD2
CDR3 DNA: TGTGCCAGCAGCCAACGACTAGCGGGGGGGCAAGAGACCCAGTACTTC
CDR3 protein: CASSQRLAGGQETQYF

J gene: TRBJ2-3
V gene: TRBV12-5
clone size: -
D gene: TRBD1
CDR3 DNA: TGTGCTAGTGGTTTGGATCCAGGGGGCAGGGCAGATACGCAGTATTTT
CDR3 protein: CASGLDPGGRADTQYF

J gene: TRBJ2-1
V gene: TRBV5-4
clone size: -
D gene: -
CDR3 DNA: TGTGCCAGCAGCTTGGAGTGGCGGGGCGTATCTGAGCAGTTCTTC
CDR3 protein: CASSLEWRGVSEQFF

J gene: TRBJ2-3
V gene: TRBV5-1
clone size: -
D gene: -
CDR3 DNA: TGCGCCAGCAGCTTTTCCCGTGAGACAGATACGCAGTATTTT
CDR3 protein: CASSFSRETDTQYF

J gene: TRBJ1-2
V gene: TRBV4-1
clone size: -
D gene: TRBD1
CDR3 DNA: TGCGCCAGCAGCCAAGCCGGGCAGGGGGCGAACTATGGCTACACCTTC
CDR3 protein: CASSQAGQGANYGYTF

J gene: TRBJ2-3
V gene: TRBV7-2
clone size: -
D gene: TRBD1
CDR3 DNA: TGTGCCAGCAGCCTAATATCGGGACAGGGGTTTGGGGATACGCAGTATTTT
CDR3 protein: CASSLISGQGFGDTQYF

J gene: TRBJ1-4
V gene: TRBV18
clone size: -
D gene: -
CDR3 DNA: TGTGCCAGCTCACCACAGTATGGGGGAGCAGCAACTAATGAAAAACTGTTTTTT
CDR3 protein: CASSPQYGGAATNEKLFF

J gene: TRBJ2-5
V gene: TRBV28
clone size: -
D gene: TRBD2
CDR3 DNA: TGTGCCGGCCAAAGCGGGGGGCGCAATCAAGAGACCCAGTACTTC
CDR3 protein: CAGQSGGRNQETQYF

J gene: TRBJ2-7
V gene: TRBV29-1
clone size: -
D gene: -
CDR3 DNA: TGCAGCGTTGAGACGGGGACCGCATCTTACGAGCAGTACTTC
CDR3 protein: CSVETGTASYEQYF

J gene: TRBJ1-2
V gene: TRBV18
clone size: -
D gene: TRBD1
CDR3 DNA: TGTGCCAGCTCACTATCTTCCGGGACAGGGGGCGGATTTAACTATGGCTACACCTTC
CDR3 protein: CASSLSSGTGGGFNYGYTF

J gene: TRBJ2-5
V gene: TRBV2
clone size: medium-sized
D gene: TRBD2
CDR3 DNA: TGTGCCAGCAGTCGACTAGCGGGGGGAGCCAACCAAGAGACCCAGTACTTC
CDR3 protein: CASSRLAGGANQETQYF

J gene: TRBJ2-2
V gene: TRBV18
clone size: -
D gene: -
CDR3 DNA: TGTGCCAGCTCACCACTGGGAACCGGCTCCGACACCGGGGAGCTGTTTTTT
CDR3 protein: CASSPLGTGSDTGELFF